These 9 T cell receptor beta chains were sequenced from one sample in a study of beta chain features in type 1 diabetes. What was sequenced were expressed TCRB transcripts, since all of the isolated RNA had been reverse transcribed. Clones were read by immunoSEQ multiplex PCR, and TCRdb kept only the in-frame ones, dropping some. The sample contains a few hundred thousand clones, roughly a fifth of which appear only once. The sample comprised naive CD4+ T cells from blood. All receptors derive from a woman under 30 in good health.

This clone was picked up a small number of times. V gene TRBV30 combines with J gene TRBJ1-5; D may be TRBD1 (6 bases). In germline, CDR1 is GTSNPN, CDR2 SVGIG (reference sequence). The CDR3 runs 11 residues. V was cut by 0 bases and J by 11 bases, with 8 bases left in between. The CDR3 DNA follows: TGTGCCTGGAGTGTAGGGGGAGCCCAGCATTTT. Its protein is CAWSVGGAQHF.

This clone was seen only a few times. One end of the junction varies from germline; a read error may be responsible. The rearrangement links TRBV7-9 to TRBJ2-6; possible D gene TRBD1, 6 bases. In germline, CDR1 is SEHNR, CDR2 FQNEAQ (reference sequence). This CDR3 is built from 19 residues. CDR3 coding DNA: TGTGCCAGCCCGAGATTTCTGGACAGCATCTCCTCTCGGGCCAACGTCCTGACTTTC. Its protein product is CASPRFLDSISSRANVLTF.

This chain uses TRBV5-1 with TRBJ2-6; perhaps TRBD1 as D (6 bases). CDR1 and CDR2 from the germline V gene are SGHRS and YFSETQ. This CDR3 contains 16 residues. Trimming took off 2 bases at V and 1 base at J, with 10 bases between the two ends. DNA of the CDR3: TGCGCCAGCAGCTTACCAACAGGGTCTGGGGCCAACGTCCTGACTTTC. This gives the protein CASSLPTGSGANVLTF.

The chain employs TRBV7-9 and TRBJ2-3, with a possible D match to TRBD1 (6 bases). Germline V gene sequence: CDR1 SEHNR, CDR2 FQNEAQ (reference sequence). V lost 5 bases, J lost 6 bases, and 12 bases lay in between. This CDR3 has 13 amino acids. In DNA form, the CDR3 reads TGTGCCAGCAGCCCACCGGGACACGATACGCAGTATTTT. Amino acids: CASSPPGHDTQYF.

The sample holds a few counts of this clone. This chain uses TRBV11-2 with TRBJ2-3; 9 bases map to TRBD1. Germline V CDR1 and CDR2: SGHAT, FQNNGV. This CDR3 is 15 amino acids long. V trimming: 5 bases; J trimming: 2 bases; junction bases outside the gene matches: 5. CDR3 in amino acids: CASSLDRGPTDTQYF. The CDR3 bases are TGTGCCAGCAGCCTGGACAGGGGACCCACAGATACGCAGTATTTT.

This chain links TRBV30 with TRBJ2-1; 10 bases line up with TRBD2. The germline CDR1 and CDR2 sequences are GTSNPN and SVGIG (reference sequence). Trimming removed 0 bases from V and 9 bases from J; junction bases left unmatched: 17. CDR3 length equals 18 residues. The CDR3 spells CAWSVGLLAGLTLSEQFF. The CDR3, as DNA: TGTGCCTGGAGTGTAGGGTTACTAGCGGGGCTCACCCTTAGTGAGCAGTTCTTC.

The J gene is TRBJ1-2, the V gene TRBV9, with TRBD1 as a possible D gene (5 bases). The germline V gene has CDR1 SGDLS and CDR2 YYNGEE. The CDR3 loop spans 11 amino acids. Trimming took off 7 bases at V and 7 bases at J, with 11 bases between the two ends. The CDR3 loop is CASHGAAGYTF. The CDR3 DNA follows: TGTGCCAGCCATGGGGCAGCTGGCTACACCTTC.

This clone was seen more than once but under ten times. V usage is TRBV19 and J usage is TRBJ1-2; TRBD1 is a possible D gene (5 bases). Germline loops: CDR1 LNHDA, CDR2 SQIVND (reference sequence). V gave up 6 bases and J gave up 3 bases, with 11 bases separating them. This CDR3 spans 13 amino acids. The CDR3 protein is CASSPDSYYGYTF. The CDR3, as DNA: TGTGCCAGTAGCCCCGACAGTTACTATGGCTACACCTTC.

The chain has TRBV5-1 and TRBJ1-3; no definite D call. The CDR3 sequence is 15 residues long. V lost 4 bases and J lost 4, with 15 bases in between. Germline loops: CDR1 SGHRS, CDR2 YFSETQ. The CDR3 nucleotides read TGCGCCAGCAGCCTCGGTAGCGGGTCCGGAAACACCATATATTTT. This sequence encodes CASSLGSGSGNTIYF.